The 9 T cell receptor beta chains below were found in one sample sequenced in a study of cytomegalovirus exposure and HLA in healthy donors. The PCR contained 60 Vbeta and 13 Jbeta primers. Assay used: immunoSEQ multiplex PCR; TCRdb lists only in-frame clones, some missing. The data hold about 120,000 clones, with 70% to 85% observed a single time. Material for sequencing was PBMCs. These receptors were collected from a woman in her forties or fifties in good health and CMV-seropositive.

This clone was counted only a few times. Other DNA variants within this sample encode the same CDR3. The V gene is TRBV2, the J gene TRBJ1-4, with TRBD1 matching over 10 bases. The V gene end was trimmed by 4 bases and the J gene end by 8 bases; junction bases not matched to a gene: 1. Germline V gene sequence: CDR1 SNHLY, CDR2 FYNNEI. This CDR3 has 13 residues. The CDR3 DNA is TGTGCCAGCAGTGGGACAGGGGGAGAAAAACTGTTTTTT. Its protein product is CASSGTGGEKLFF. Together with reference TRBV2 and TRBJ1-4, the CDR3 gives the full variable domain: EPEVTQTPSHQVTQMGQEVILRCVPISNHLYFYWYRQILGQKVEFLVSFYNNEISEKSEIFDDQFSVERPDGSNFTLKIRSTKLEDSAMYFCASSGTGGEKLFFGSGTQLSVL.

The chain links TRBV5-4 to TRBJ1-2; D unclear. With 6 bases removed from V and 8 bases from J, the gap between germline ends came to 20 bases. The CDR3 is 14 amino acids. From germline, CDR1 is SGHNT and CDR2 YYREEE (reference sequence). Written as DNA, the CDR3 is TGTGCCAGCACCGATGGTGTGCGGTCGGGGGGCTACACCTTC. Amino acid sequence: CASTDGVRSGGYTF.

This chain links TRBV19 with TRBJ1-1; the match to TRBD1 covers 7 bases. The J segment lost 5 bases and the V segment lost 4 bases, leaving 10 bases of the junction unmatched. This CDR3 region has 15 residues. Germline lookup yields CDR1 LNHDA and CDR2 SQIVND (reference sequence). The CDR3 protein is CASSSPDRVSTEAFF. The DNA for the CDR3 is TGTGCCAGTAGTAGCCCTGACAGGGTTTCTACTGAAGCTTTCTTT.

V usage is TRBV5-6 and J usage is TRBJ2-7; tentative D call: TRBD1 (5 bases). This CDR3 contains 15 residues. The germline gives CDR1 SGHDT, CDR2 YYEEEE. V dropped 3 bases and J dropped 2 bases, with 15 bases sitting between them. CDR3 sequence reads: CASSSRYQGPYEQYF. In nucleotides, the CDR3 is TGTGCCAGCAGCTCCCGCTATCAGGGTCCCTACGAGCAGTACTTC.

The chain joins TRBV2 to TRBJ2-5, with 8 bases matching TRBD2. This CDR3 region has 15 residues. Germline CDR1 and CDR2: SNHLY and FYNNEI. J gave up 13 bases and V 0 bases, and 13 bases lay outside the gene matches. The CDR3 loop is CASSEAGDPREGLYF. The CDR3 bases are TGTGCCAGCAGTGAAGCAGGGGACCCTCGGGAGGGGCTGTACTTC. Using reference TRBV2 and TRBJ2-5 for the parts outside the CDR3, the full variable domain is EPEVTQTPSHQVTQMGQEVILRCVPISNHLYFYWYRQILGQKVEFLVSFYNNEISEKSEIFDDQFSVERPDGSNFTLKIRSTKLEDSAMYFCASSEAGDPREGLYFGPGTRLLVL.

The chain links TRBV19 to TRBJ1-3; D is undetermined. The ends were cut back, 4 bases at V and 0 bases at J, with 4 bases in the middle. Germline-derived CDR1 and CDR2 are LNHDA and SQIVND (reference sequence). The CDR3 totals 13 residues. As DNA, the CDR3 is TGTGCCAGTAGTACGTACTCTGGAAACACCATATATTTT. This encodes CASSTYSGNTIYF.

The chain joins TRBV19 to TRBJ1-3, with 8 nucleotides matching TRBD1. The CDR3 length is 17 residues. The junction had 15 bases not matched to a gene; V was cut back by 11 bases and J by 0 bases. CDR1 and CDR2 (germline): LNHDA, SQIVND (reference sequence). The DNA of the CDR3 is TGTGCCTCAATGGCGGGGGACAGGACCCACTCTGGAAACACCATATATTTT. Translation: CASMAGDRTHSGNTIYF.

The chain links TRBV27 to TRBJ2-5; D is unresolved. The CDR3 runs 14 residues. The V and J ends lost 2 bases and 0 bases respectively, with 7 bases between them. Germline lookup yields CDR1 MNHEY and CDR2 SMNVEV (reference sequence). The CDR3: CASSLGRYQETQYF. CDR3 nucleotide sequence: TGTGCCAGCAGTTTAGGCAGGTACCAAGAGACCCAGTACTTC.

A few counts support this clone. The chain employs TRBV4-3 and TRBJ1-2; the D gene is possibly TRBD1 (6 bases). The V end was cut by 1 base, the J end by 2 bases, with 11 bases between. Germline CDR1 LGHNA, CDR2 YSLEER. The CDR3 is 15 residues long. Here the CDR3 DNA reads TGCGCCAGCAGCCAAGTAAGACAGGAAAACTATGGCTACACCTTC. Its protein product is CASSQVRQENYGYTF.